These 28 T cell receptor beta chains were all obtained from the same sample, sequenced in a study of Tregs in tolerant kidney transplant recipients. Method: immunoSEQ multiplex PCR; TCRdb's copy keeps in-frame clones and lacks some. The sample carries roughly 69,000 clones, more than 95% recorded once. This specimen consisted of Tregs from blood, obtained before the transplant. The origin of the receptors is a human donor who received a combined kidney and bone marrow transplant.

The V gene is TRBV7-2, the J gene TRBJ2-1, with 12 bases fitting TRBD2. CDR3 length: 14 residues. Germline values: CDR1 SGHTA, CDR2 FQGNSA. V gave up 2 bases and J gave up 15 bases; unmatched junction bases: 8. CDR3 sequence: CASSLNLAGGPGFF. In nucleotides, the CDR3 is TGTGCCAGCAGCTTAAATCTAGCGGGGGGGCCGGGGTTCTTC.

J is TRBJ1-3 and V is TRBV6-1, with D uncertain. Germline values: CDR1 MNHNS, CDR2 SASEGT. CDR3 length: 15 amino acids. V dropped 5 bases and J dropped 0 bases, with 11 bases sitting between them. CDR3 residues: CASSPRVASGNTIYF. Here the CDR3 DNA reads TGTGCCAGCAGTCCCCGGGTGGCCTCTGGAAACACCATATATTTT.

V gene TRBV15 combines with J gene TRBJ2-7, with D perhaps matching TRBD1 (6 bases). Trimming left V 0 bases short and J 4 bases short, with 13 bases between. CDR3 length: 15 residues. Germline CDR1 LNHNV, CDR2 YYDKDF (reference sequence). The CDR3 loop reads CATSRDTRGLYEQYF. CDR3 nucleotides: TGTGCCACCAGCAGAGATACAAGGGGGTTGTACGAGCAGTACTTC.

This chain uses TRBV28 with TRBJ1-1; D gene uncertain. Trimming removed 7 bases at V and 4 bases at J, with 19 bases between. The CDR3 consists of 15 residues. The germline gives CDR1 MDHEN, CDR2 SYDVKM. As DNA, the CDR3 is TGTGCCAGCACCCCACTAGGGTTAAGGAGCACTGAAGCTTTCTTT. Its translation is CASTPLGLRSTEAFF.

V gene TRBV11-2 combines with J gene TRBJ1-1; perhaps TRBD1 as D (5 bases). Germline V CDR1 and CDR2: SGHAT, FQNNGV. This CDR3 comprises 15 residues. V was cut by 5 bases and J by 3 bases, with 16 bases left in between. The CDR3 nucleotides read TGTGCCAGCAGCGGGGTCGGAACCAGGGACACTGAAGCTTTCTTT. Translation gives CASSGVGTRDTEAFF.

The chain links TRBV7-7 to TRBJ2-5, with 8 bases matching TRBD1. This CDR3 spans 17 amino acids. V gave up 5 bases and J gave up 2 bases; unmatched junction bases: 13. Germline values: CDR1 SSHAT, CDR2 FNYEAQ (reference sequence). Here the CDR3 DNA reads TGTGCCAGCAGCCGCCTGACAGGGGTCAGTATTCAAGAGACCCAGTACTTC. As protein: CASSRLTGVSIQETQYF.

J is TRBJ2-2 and V is TRBV11-3; TRBD2 might be the D (6 bases). The germline V gene has CDR1 SGHNT and CDR2 YENEEA. The CDR3 contains 15 residues. Trimming cost V 3 bases and J 2 bases, with 10 bases left between them. CDR3 DNA: TGTGCCAGCAGCTTGCGGGGAACTAACACCGGGGAGCTGTTTTTT. Protein: CASSLRGTNTGELFF.

V gene TRBV11-2 combines with J gene TRBJ1-2, with D unresolved. Germline CDR1 and CDR2: SGHAT and FQNNGV. V was cut by 1 base and J by 8 bases, with 8 bases left in between. The CDR3 consists of 12 residues. CDR3 in DNA: TGTGCCAGCAGCTTAGCACAGTCGGGCTACACCTTC. Amino acid sequence: CASSLAQSGYTF.

The V gene is TRBV5-1, the J gene TRBJ1-3, with D hard to call. Looked up from germline, CDR1 is SGHRS and CDR2 is YFSETQ. The CDR3 consists of 14 residues. V was cut by 0 bases and J by 4 bases, with 8 bases left in between. The CDR3 here is CASSLGAGGNTIYF. The CDR3 region has the DNA TGCGCCAGCAGCTTGGGGGCGGGCGGAAACACCATATATTTT.

This clone was seen once. The CDR3 coding sequence is TGTGCCAGTAGTATTATCCCAGGGTACGGCTACACCTTC. Amino acid sequence: CASSIIPGYGYTF. The chain is built from TRBV19 and TRBJ1-2; weak D call: TRBD1 (5 bases). CDR3 length: 13 amino acids. Germline lookup yields CDR1 LNHDA and CDR2 SQIVND (reference sequence). V was trimmed by 3 bases and J by 8 bases, leaving 13 bases between them.

The chain combines TRBV6-5 with TRBJ2-2, with TRBD2 as a possible D gene (6 bases). Germline assignment: CDR1 MNHEY and CDR2 SVGAGI. CDR3 length: 15 amino acids. Between the trimmed V and J ends, which lost 5 bases and 1 base, there was a span of 11 bases. The CDR3 region is CASSRLGWNTGELFF. The DNA of the CDR3 is TGTGCCAGCAGTAGACTAGGTTGGAACACCGGGGAGCTGTTTTTT.

The chain carries TRBV9 and TRBJ2-1; weak D call: TRBD1 (6 bases). This CDR3 comprises 15 residues. V lost 5 bases and J lost 6, with 18 bases in between. Germline CDR1 is SGDLS and CDR2 is YYNGEE. The CDR3 is CASSETGTLVNEQFF. The CDR3 bases are TGTGCCAGCAGTGAAACCGGGACATTAGTCAATGAGCAGTTCTTC. The full variable domain, completed using reference TRBV9 and TRBJ2-1, is DSGVTQTPKHLITATGQRVTLRCSPRSGDLSVYWYQQSLDQGLQFLIQYYNGEERAKGNILERFSAQQFPDLHSELNLSSLELGDSALYFCASSETGTLVNEQFFGPGTRLTVL.

The chain is built from TRBV2 and TRBJ1-1; TRBD1 might be the D (5 bases). Trimming removed 5 bases from V and 7 bases from J, with 26 bases in between. Germline loops: CDR1 SNHLY, CDR2 FYNNEI. This CDR3 is built from 17 residues. Written as DNA, the CDR3 is TGTGCCAGCAGTCTTAGGGGTTTTGCCTATTCTCTTGGTGAAGCTTTCTTT. It encodes CASSLRGFAYSLGEAFF.

The J gene is TRBJ2-7, the V gene TRBV29-1, with TRBD1 as a possible D gene (5 bases). The CDR3 has 12 residues. Trimming pared 4 bases from V and 4 bases from J, leaving 11 bases between. Germline loops: CDR1 SQVTM, CDR2 ANQGSEA. CDR3 protein: CSVATAAYEQYF. Here the CDR3 DNA reads TGCAGCGTTGCGACAGCTGCTTACGAGCAGTACTTC.

The chain combines TRBV7-2 with TRBJ2-4, with D perhaps TRBD2 (5 bases). The CDR3 runs 14 residues. The V end lost 5 bases, the J end lost 8 bases, and 16 bases lay between the germline ends. Germline V gene data show CDR1 as SGHTA and CDR2 as FQGNSA. Here the CDR3 reads CASSPNPRDDIQYF. DNA for the CDR3: TGTGCCAGCAGCCCTAATCCACGGGATGACATTCAGTACTTC.

The chain joins TRBV5-1 to TRBJ1-1, with 7 bases identical to TRBD1. Germline V gene lookup returns CDR1 SGHRS and CDR2 YFSETQ. There are 16 residues in the CDR3. V was clipped by 4 bases and J by 0 bases; unmatched bases: 9. CDR3 coding DNA: TGCGCCAGCAGCCCGGACAGGTTTTCGGTGAACACTGAAGCTTTCTTT. Amino acids: CASSPDRFSVNTEAFF. Complete variable domain (other parts from reference TRBV5-1 and TRBJ1-1): KAGVTQTPRYLIKTRGQQVTLSCSPISGHRSVSWYQQTPGQGLQFLFEYFSETQRNKGNFPGRFSGRQFSNSRSEMNVSTLELGDSALYLCASSPDRFSVNTEAFFGQGTRLTVV.

The rearrangement links TRBV4-3 to TRBJ2-3, with 7 bases identical to TRBD2. Germline values: CDR1 LGHNA, CDR2 YSLEER. The V and J ends lost 1 base and 5 bases, in that order; junction bases with no gene match: 9. The CDR3 is 16 amino acids. The CDR3 is CASSQGGAGRIDTQYF. The CDR3 DNA sequence: TGCGCCAGCAGCCAAGGGGGAGCGGGAAGGATAGATACGCAGTATTTT.

V gene TRBV20-1 combines with J gene TRBJ2-3; no reliable D call. Trimming removed 1 base at V and 4 bases at J, with 3 bases between. This CDR3 region has 11 residues. Germline CDR1 is DFQATT and CDR2 is SNEGSKA (reference sequence). The CDR3 spells CSARAADTQYF. CDR3 DNA sequence: TGCAGTGCTAGAGCGGCAGATACGCAGTATTTT.

The chain uses TRBV28 and TRBJ2-5; 7 nucleotides match TRBD1. Trimming took 6 bases from V and 5 from J; bases not matched to a gene: 3. The CDR3 has 12 residues. Germline V CDR1 and CDR2: MDHEN, SYDVKM. DNA for the CDR3: TGTGCCAGCAGGAGGGGGCGGGAGACCCAGTACTTC. This gives the protein CASRRGRETQYF.

The chain has TRBV4-2 and TRBJ2-5; tentatively, D is TRBD1 (5 bases). CDR1 is LGHNA, CDR2 YNFKEQ, per germline. This CDR3 region has 12 residues. The ends were cut back, 4 bases at V and 4 bases at J, with 7 bases in the middle. The CDR3 DNA is TGTGCCAGCAGCCCTCAGGGAGAGACCCAGTACTTC. Protein sequence: CASSPQGETQYF.

The chain employs TRBV9 and TRBJ2-2; the match to TRBD2 covers 7 bases. Germline V gives CDR1 SGDLS, CDR2 YYNGEE. Unmatched junction bases numbered 7, after V lost 2 bases and J lost 6 bases. The CDR3 loop spans 15 amino acids. CDR3 residues: CASSVRGRESGELFF. CDR3 sequence (DNA): TGTGCCAGCAGCGTGCGCGGGAGAGAGTCCGGGGAGCTGTTTTTT.

V usage is TRBV21-1 and J usage is TRBJ1-6; the D call TRBD1 from the table was never checked on the DNA. TRBV21-1 is designated a pseudogene. This CDR3 spans 17 amino acids. The DNA of the CDR3 is TGTGCCAGCAGCTCTAAGGGCCAGGGAAAGTCATATTCACCCCTCCACTTT. It yields the protein CASSSKGQGKSYSPLHF.

CDR3 sequence reads: CASSAPGSGNTIYF. The CDR3 DNA reads as TGTGCCAGCAGCGCCCCCGGCTCTGGAAACACCATATATTTT. The V call is TRBV28, the J call TRBJ1-3; D not resolved. CDR1 MDHEN and CDR2 SYDVKM come from the germline V gene. Trimming removed 6 bases from V and 0 bases from J, with 9 bases in between. This CDR3 is 14 amino acids long.

V is TRBV2 and J is TRBJ2-5, with a tentative D call TRBD2 (6 bases). Trimming shortened V by 4 bases and J by 2 bases, and 8 bases separated the two germline ends. Germline CDR1 and CDR2: SNHLY and FYNNEI. This CDR3 region has 13 residues. CDR3 DNA sequence: TGTGCCAGCAGTGGGGGGGTTCAAGAGACCCAGTACTTC. Its translation: CASSGGVQETQYF.

The chain couples TRBV4-2 to TRBJ1-5; no clear D. The CDR3 consists of 14 residues. V shed 0 bases and J shed 4 bases, with 7 bases lying between them. The germline V gene has CDR1 LGHNA and CDR2 YNFKEQ. CDR3 region: CASSQDLRNQPQHF. CDR3 DNA: TGTGCCAGCAGCCAAGATTTGCGGAATCAGCCCCAGCATTTT.

V and J are TRBV10-3 and TRBJ2-7; 8 positions match TRBD1. This CDR3 is 14 amino acids long. Germline trimming cut 6 bases from V and 3 bases from J; bases unmatched to any gene: 7. Per germline, CDR1 ENHRY and CDR2 SYGVKD. As DNA, the CDR3 is TGTGCCATCAGCGACAGGGGTATGGGCTACGAGCAGTACTTC. This codes for CAISDRGMGYEQYF.

This clone was counted a single time. The rearrangement joins TRBV5-1 to TRBJ1-2; D gene ambiguous. V lost 1 base and J lost 8, with 12 bases in between. Germline loops: CDR1 SGHRS, CDR2 YFSETQ. The CDR3 is made up of 13 amino acids. CDR3 amino acids: CASSLSVAGGYTF. CDR3 coding DNA: TGCGCCAGCAGCTTGTCGGTGGCCGGGGGCTACACCTTC.

The chain carries TRBV4-3 and TRBJ2-3, with 8 positions matching TRBD2. Unmatched junction bases numbered 8, after V lost 4 bases and J lost 5 bases. CDR1 and CDR2 (germline): LGHNA, YSLEER. CDR3 length: 15 amino acids. The CDR3 region is CASSRGGLAGDTQYF. The DNA for the CDR3 is TGCGCCAGCAGCCGGGGAGGGCTAGCGGGAGATACGCAGTATTTT.